The 3 T cell receptor beta chains in this list originate from one sample, sequenced in a study of T cells after posttransplantation cyclophosphamide. Clones were read by immunoSEQ multiplex PCR, and TCRdb kept only the in-frame ones, dropping some. The sample lists 31,000 or so clones, 80% to 95% occurring once. The naive gate required viable CD3+CD4+ or CD3+CD8+ cells with CCR7+CD45RA+CD45RO-CD95-CD27+CD28+ phenotype. Sequencing was done on a sample of naive CD4+ T cells sorted from PBMCs. The receptors derive from a woman aged 55-70 years in good health, CMV-negative, and a related stem cell transplant donor.

V and J are TRBV30 and TRBJ1-2; 9 bases map to TRBD1. CDR3 length: 13 residues. The junction had 3 bases not matched to a gene; V was cut back by 2 bases and J by 5 bases. Germline V CDR1 and CDR2: GTSNPN, SVGIG (reference sequence). The CDR3 loop reads CAWSPDRGYGYTF. As DNA, the CDR3 is TGTGCCTGGAGTCCCGACAGGGGGTATGGCTACACCTTC.

This clone has only a few counts. V and J are TRBV4-1 and TRBJ1-2, with D possibly matching TRBD1 (5 bases). The V end was cut by 0 bases, the J end by 4 bases, with 12 bases between. The germline CDR1 and CDR2 sequences are MGHRA and YSYEKL. The length of the CDR3 is 15 residues. The CDR3 sequence is CASSQDPGLIYGYTF. In DNA form, the CDR3 reads TGCGCCAGCAGCCAAGATCCAGGGCTCATCTATGGCTACACCTTC.

The chain joins TRBV18 to TRBJ2-7, with 7 nucleotides matching TRBD1. CDR3 length: 15 amino acids. Trimming took 1 base from V and 6 from J; bases not matched to a gene: 9. Germline lookup yields CDR1 KGHSH and CDR2 LQKENI. The CDR3 sequence: CASSPLRDSASEQYF. The CDR3 region has the DNA TGTGCCAGCTCACCACTTCGGGACAGTGCGAGCGAGCAGTACTTC.